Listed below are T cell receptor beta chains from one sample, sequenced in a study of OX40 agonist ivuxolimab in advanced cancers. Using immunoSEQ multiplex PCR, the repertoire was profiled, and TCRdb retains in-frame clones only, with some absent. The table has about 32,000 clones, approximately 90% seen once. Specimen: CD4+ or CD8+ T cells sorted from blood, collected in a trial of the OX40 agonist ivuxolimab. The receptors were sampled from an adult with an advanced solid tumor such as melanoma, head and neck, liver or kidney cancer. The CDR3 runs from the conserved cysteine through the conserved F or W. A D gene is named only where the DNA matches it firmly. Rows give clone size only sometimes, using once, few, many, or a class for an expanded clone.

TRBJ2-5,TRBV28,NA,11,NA,TGTGCCAGCAGATTTCAAGAGACCCAGTACTTC,CASRFQETQYF
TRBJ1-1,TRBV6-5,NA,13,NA,TGTGCCAGCATGGCGGGGGTCGGCACTGAAGCTTTCTTT,CASMAGVGTEAFF
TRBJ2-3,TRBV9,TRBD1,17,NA,TGTGCCAGCAGCTCCTCCGGGGGACAGGGTATCACAGATACGCAGTATTTT,CASSSSGGQGITDTQYF
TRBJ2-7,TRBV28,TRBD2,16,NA,TGTGCCAGCAGTTCGCCCCGACTAGCGGGAGTCGGTGAGCAGTACTTC,CASSSPRLAGVGEQYF
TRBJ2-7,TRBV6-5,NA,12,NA,TGTGCCAGCGGTCCAGGTTTGGACGAGCAGTACTTC,CASGPGLDEQYF
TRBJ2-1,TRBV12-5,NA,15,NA,TGTGCTAGTGCCCTCCGGGTAGATGTATACAATGAGCAGTTCTTC,CASALRVDVYNEQFF
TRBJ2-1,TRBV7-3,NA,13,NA,TGTGCCAGCAGCTTAGAGGGAGAGATTGAGCAGTTCTTC,CASSLEGEIEQFF
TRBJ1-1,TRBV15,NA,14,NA,TGTGCCACCAGCCTCGCGGGGGGGGCCCCTGAAGCTTTCTTT,CATSLAGGAPEAFF
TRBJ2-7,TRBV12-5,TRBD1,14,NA,TGTGCTAGTGCCTCCGGGACAGGGACCTACGAGCAGTACTTC,CASASGTGTYEQYF
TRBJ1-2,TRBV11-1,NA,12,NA,TGTGCCAGCAGCTTAACAACCTATGGCTACACCTTC,CASSLTTYGYTF
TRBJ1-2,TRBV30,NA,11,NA,TGTGCCTGGAGCGGGGGGGACGGCTACACCTTC,CAWSGGDGYTF
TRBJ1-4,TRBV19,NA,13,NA,TGTGCCAGTAGAGGGTCCCCTAATGAAAAACTGTTTTTT,CASRGSPNEKLFF
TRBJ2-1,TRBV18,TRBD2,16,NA,TGTGCCAGCTCACCACCGGAGCGGGAAGTGGGCAATGAGCAGTTCTTC,CASSPPEREVGNEQFF
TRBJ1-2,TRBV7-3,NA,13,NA,TGTGCCAGCAGTCTAGAACAGAACTATGGCTACACCTTC,CASSLEQNYGYTF
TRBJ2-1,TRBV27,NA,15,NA,TGTGCCAGCAGTTTCTACATCCCAGTAGGCAATGAGCAGTTCTTC,CASSFYIPVGNEQFF
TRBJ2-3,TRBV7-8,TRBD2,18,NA,TGTGCCAGCAGCTTATGGGCCTTCCGGGGGGGCAGCACAGATACGCAGTATTTT,CASSLWAFRGGSTDTQYF
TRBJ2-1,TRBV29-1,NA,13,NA,TGCAGCGTTGTCATTGGAGGGTCCAATGAGCAGTTCTTC,CSVVIGGSNEQFF
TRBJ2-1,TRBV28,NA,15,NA,TGTGCCAGCAGTCCCCCCTGGTCCAGGGTTAGTGAGCAGTTCTTC,CASSPPWSRVSEQFF
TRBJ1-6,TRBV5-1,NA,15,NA,TGCGCCAGCCGCAAGTGGGTTGGGGACAATTCACCCCTCCACTTT,CASRKWVGDNSPLHF
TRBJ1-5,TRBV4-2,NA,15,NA,TGTGCCAGCAGCCAAGGTCCGGAGGGGAATCAGCCCCAGCATTTT,CASSQGPEGNQPQHF
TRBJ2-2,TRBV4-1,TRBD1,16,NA,TGCGCCAGCAGCCAAGAGGGGACAGGGGGAGCCGGGGAGCTGTTTTTT,CASSQEGTGGAGELFF
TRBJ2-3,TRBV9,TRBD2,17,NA,TGTGCCAGCAGCGTAGATCGTGGGGGGGAGAAGGAGGATACGCAGTATTTT,CASSVDRGGEKEDTQYF
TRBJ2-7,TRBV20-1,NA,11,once,TGCAGTGCAGGGGATACCTACGAGCAGTACTTC,CSAGDTYEQYF
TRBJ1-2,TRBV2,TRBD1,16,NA,TGTGCCAGCAGTCCCCGTAGGGAGGGGGCCTACTATGGCTACACCTTC,CASSPRREGAYYGYTF
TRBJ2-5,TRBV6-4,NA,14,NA,TGTGCCAGCATTGGGGGCCTAGCGGAAGAGACCCAGTACTTC,CASIGGLAEETQYF
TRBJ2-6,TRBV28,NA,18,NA,TGTGCCTCCCTCGGTCAGGACAGCGACGTTTCTGGGGCCAACGTCCTGACTTTC,CASLGQDSDVSGANVLTF
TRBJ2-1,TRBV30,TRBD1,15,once,TGTGCCTCGACCCGGACAGGGGAGAAAAACAATGAGCAGTTCTTC,CASTRTGEKNNEQFF
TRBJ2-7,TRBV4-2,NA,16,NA,TGTGCCAGCAGCCAAGAGCCCTTCAACCGAGGGGGCGAGCAGTACTTC,CASSQEPFNRGGEQYF
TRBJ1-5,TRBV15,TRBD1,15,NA,TGTGCCACCAGCAGGGACAGGGCCATTAATCAGCCCCAGCATTTT,CATSRDRAINQPQHF
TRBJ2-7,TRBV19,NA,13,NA,TGTGCCAGTAAGGGGTTGAGCTCCTACGAGCAGTACTTC,CASKGLSSYEQYF
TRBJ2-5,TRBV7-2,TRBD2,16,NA,TGTGCCAGCAGCTTTCTCCTAGCGGGGGGCTTGGAGACCCAGTACTTC,CASSFLLAGGLETQYF